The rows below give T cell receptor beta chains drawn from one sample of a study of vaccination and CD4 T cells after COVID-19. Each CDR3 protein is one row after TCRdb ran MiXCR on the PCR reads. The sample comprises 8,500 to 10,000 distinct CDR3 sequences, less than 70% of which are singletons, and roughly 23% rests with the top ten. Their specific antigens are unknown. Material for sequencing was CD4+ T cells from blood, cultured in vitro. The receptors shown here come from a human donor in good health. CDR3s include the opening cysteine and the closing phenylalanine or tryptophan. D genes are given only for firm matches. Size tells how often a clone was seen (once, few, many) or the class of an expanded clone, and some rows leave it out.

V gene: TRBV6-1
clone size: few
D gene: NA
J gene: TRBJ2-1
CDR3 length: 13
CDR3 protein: CASRKAGSNEQFF
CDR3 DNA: TGTGCCAGCAGGAAGGCAGGCTCCAATGAGCAGTTCTTC

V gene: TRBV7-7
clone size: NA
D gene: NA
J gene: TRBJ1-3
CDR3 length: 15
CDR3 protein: CASSLRLDPGNTIYF
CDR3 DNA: TGTGCCAGCAGCTTAAGGTTGGACCCTGGAAACACCATATATTTT

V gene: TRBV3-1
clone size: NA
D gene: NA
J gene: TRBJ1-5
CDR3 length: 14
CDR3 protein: CASSLQASNQPQHF
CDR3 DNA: TGTGCCAGCAGCCTACAGGCTAGCAATCAGCCCCAGCATTTT

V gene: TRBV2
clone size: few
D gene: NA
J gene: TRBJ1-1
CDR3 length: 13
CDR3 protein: CASSDRANTEAFF
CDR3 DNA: TGTGCCAGCAGTGACAGGGCGAACACTGAAGCTTTCTTT

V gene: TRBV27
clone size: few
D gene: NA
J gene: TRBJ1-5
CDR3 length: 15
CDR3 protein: CASSLSYDTNQPQHF
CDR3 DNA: TGTGCCAGCAGTTTATCGTATGACACTAATCAGCCCCAGCATTTT

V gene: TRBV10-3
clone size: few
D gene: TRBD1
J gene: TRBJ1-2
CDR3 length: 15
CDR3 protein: CAISAPTRGNYGYTF
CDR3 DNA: TGTGCCATCAGCGCCCCAACCAGGGGGAACTATGGCTACACCTTC

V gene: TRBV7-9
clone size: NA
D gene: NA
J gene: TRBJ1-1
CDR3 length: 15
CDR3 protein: CASSLVAGGGTEAFF
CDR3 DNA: TGTGCCAGCAGCTTAGTCGCAGGCGGGGGCACTGAAGCTTTCTTT

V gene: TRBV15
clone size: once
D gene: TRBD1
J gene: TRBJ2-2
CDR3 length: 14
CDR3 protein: CATSRVGDSGELFF
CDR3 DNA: TGTGCCACCAGCAGAGTTGGGGACAGCGGGGAGCTGTTTTTT

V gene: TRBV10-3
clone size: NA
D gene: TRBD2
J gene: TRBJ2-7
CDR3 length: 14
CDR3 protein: CAITRGGLSYEQYF
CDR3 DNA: TGTGCCATCACGCGCGGGGGACTCTCCTACGAGCAGTACTTC

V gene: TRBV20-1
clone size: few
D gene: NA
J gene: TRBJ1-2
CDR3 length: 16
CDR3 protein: CSARDPQGPANYGYTF
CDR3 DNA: TGCAGTGCTAGAGACCCACAGGGCCCAGCTAACTATGGCTACACCTTC

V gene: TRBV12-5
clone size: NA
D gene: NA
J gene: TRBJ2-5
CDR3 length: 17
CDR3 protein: CASGGPSGGGARETQYF
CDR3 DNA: TGTGCTAGTGGGGGGCCGTCAGGTGGGGGCGCGCGTGAGACCCAGTACTTC

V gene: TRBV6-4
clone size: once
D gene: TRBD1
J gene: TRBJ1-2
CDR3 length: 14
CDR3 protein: CASSDSRRGHGYTF
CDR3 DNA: TGTGCCAGCAGTGACTCAAGGAGGGGGCATGGCTACACCTTC

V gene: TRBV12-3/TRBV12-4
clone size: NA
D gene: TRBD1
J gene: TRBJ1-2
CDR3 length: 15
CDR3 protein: CASSLVDRGNYGYTF
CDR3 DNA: TGTGCCAGCAGCCTCGTGGACAGGGGCAACTATGGCTACACCTTC

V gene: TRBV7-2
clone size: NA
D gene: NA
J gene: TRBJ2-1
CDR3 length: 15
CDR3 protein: CASSFYGSSYNEQFF
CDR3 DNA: TGTGCCAGCAGCTTCTACGGAAGCTCCTACAATGAGCAGTTCTTC

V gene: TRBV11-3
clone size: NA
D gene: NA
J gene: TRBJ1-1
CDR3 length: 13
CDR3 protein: CASSVGMNTEAFF
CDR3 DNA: TGTGCCAGCAGTGTGGGGATGAACACTGAAGCTTTCTTT

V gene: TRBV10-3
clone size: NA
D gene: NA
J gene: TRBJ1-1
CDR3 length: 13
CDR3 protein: CAISDFGQAEAFF
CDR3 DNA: TGTGCCATCAGTGATTTCGGCCAGGCTGAAGCTTTCTTT

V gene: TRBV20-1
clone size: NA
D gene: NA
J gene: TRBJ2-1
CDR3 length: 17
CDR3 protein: CSARGNEGTLRGNEQFF
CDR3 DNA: TGCAGTGCTAGAGGAAATGAAGGGACTCTAAGGGGCAATGAGCAGTTCTTC

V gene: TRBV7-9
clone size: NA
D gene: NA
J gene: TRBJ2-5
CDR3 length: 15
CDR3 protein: CASSWSTAPQETQYF
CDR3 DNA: TGTGCCAGCAGCTGGTCGACGGCCCCCCAAGAGACCCAGTACTTC

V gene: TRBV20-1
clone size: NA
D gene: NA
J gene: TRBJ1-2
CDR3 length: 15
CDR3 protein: CSARLHKGEDYGYTF
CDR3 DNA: TGCAGTGCTAGACTACACAAGGGGGAAGACTATGGCTACACCTTC

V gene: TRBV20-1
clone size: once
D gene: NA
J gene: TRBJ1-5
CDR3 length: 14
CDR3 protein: CSARDSVSNQPQHF
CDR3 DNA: TGCAGTGCTAGGGACAGTGTTAGCAATCAGCCCCAGCATTTT

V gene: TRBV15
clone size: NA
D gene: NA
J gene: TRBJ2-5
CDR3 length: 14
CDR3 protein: CATSRDFNQETQYF
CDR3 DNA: TGTGCCACCAGCAGAGATTTTAACCAAGAGACCCAGTACTTC

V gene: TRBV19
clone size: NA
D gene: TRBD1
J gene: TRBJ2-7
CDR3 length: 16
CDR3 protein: CASSPLPTGGIGEQYF
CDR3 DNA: TGTGCCAGTAGTCCCCTCCCCACAGGGGGAATCGGCGAGCAGTACTTC